This T cell receptor (beta chain) is drawn from a study of human thymus T cells (TCRdb year 2020). Broadly, across the study: The study used under ten infant thymus samples plus four related peripheral blood samples to characterize TCR alpha and beta repertoires. The infant donors were about 6 to 244 days old, and the cohort included several males and a couple of females.

Study-wide conclusions, independent of this receptor: Biased V and J gene segment usage appeared to be present in both thymic and peripheral blood repertoires. On average, roughly 800,000 unique TCRB clonotypes were obtained from thymus samples, compared with around 78,000 from blood samples. According to the related research, thymic TCR repertoires were highly overlapping among unrelated individuals.

CDR1 and CDR2, per the germline V gene, are MGHRA and YSYEKL. The CDR3 runs 18 amino acids, cysteine and phenylalanine included. Kept here is only the CDR3 DNA, which spans 54 bases and is read in frame from base 1. Trimming takes 4 bases off V and 1 base off J; junction bases not matched to a gene: 15. The thymus tissue came from surgical resects taken out during corrective cardiac surgery. Donors were immunologically healthy infants undergoing open corrective cardiac surgery for congenital heart defects in Finland. Thymocytes were freed from the tissue by mechanical means and kept at -70 degrees C as pellets of 10-30 million cells. A QIAsymphony instrument was used to extract genomic DNA from the frozen cell pellets. TCRB and TCRAD loci were amplified from a standardized quantity of quality-controlled genomic DNA using the immunoSEQ multiplex PCR assay. The amplicons spanned the V(D)J region and were long enough to cover the CDR3 and allow V and J genes to be identified. Amplicon sequencing was performed on an Illumina platform through the commercial immunoSEQ service. The paper's data handling went like this. Primer bias and sequencing errors were corrected as previously described, and TCRAD and TCRB definitions were based on the IMGT database. The repertoires were analysed using immunoSEQ Analyzer 3.0 and VDJTools for basic statistics, V/J segment usage, diversity estimates, rarefaction and pairwise overlap. Diversity was estimated with Chao1, ChaoE, Efron-Thisted, Shannon and inverse Simpson indices, and also on datasets down-sampled to the smallest sample. Repertoire overlap was determined by strict matching of CDR3 nucleotide sequence, V gene and J gene, and Jaccard-based multidimensional scaling clustering was applied. TCRdb obtained this table from immuneACCESS and retained in-frame rearrangements with V and J assigned. These tables miss some clones; where compared with another copy, unresolved V genes account for less than half of the shortfall, and the remainder is unexplained. Clone size and the V and J calls come from that table; the DNA yielded D and trimming. This sample lists some 80,000 clones; just over 95% were detected once. The ten largest clonotypes hold 0.025% to 0.04% of the sample.

Comments on this clone: Its antigen is still unknown. No much larger clonotype is one base removed from it; base qualities were not supplied.

This clonotype was sampled from a boy under two years old with a congenital heart defect but otherwise immunologically healthy. The rearrangement joined TRBV4-1 to TRBJ1-1, and 7 junctional nucleotides match TRBD1. The sample comprised thymus tissue. The nucleotide sequence is given as TGCGCCAGCAGCCCCACATGTACAGGGGTTATCAAGAACACTGAAGCTTTCTTT. This yields the protein CASSPTCTGVIKNTEAFF.